This note documents a single T cell receptor (beta chain) sequence. This entry comes from a study of blood T cell repertoires in COVID-19. For the study at large: Both acute and convalescent COVID-19 samples were obtained from the United States, Italy and Spain. Sources were T cells, B-cell-depleted T cells, or PBMCs; the material itself was cDNA or gDNA.

In the original analysis: It was from reference gene primer amplification that nucleated cell counts were estimated. The table came from immunoSEQ multiplex PCR; TCRdb's copy has only in-frame clones and leaves some out. That table is the source of V, J and clone size, and D and trimming were worked out from the DNA. The sample has about 200,000 clones, approximately 80% seen once; the top ten hold less than 11%. V was pared by 4 bases and J by 6 bases, with 14 bases between. Per the germline V gene, CDR1 is LNHDA and CDR2 is SQIVND (reference sequence). The CDR3 totals 14 residues. The sequencing sample was made of peripheral blood. The chain employs TRBV19 and TRBJ2-3; D remains ambiguous. This TCR was sampled from a woman at least 80 years old with acute or convalescent COVID-19. CDR3 protein: CASSNPGSRDTQYF. CDR3 DNA sequence: TGTGCCAGTAGTAACCCCGGGTCACGGGATACGCAGTATTTT.